Each of the 17 T cell receptor beta chains below was sequenced from the same sample in a study of blood T cell repertoires in COVID-19. Repertoires were generated with immunoSEQ multiplex PCR, while TCRdb's copy carries only in-frame clones and drops some. The sample carries more than 150,000 clones, approximately 91% recorded once. Sequencing input: peripheral blood. Receptors originate from a man aged 65 to 79 with active or convalescent COVID-19.

This clone was seen only once. The rearrangement joins TRBV5-1 to TRBJ1-2; D unclear. Per germline, CDR1 SGHRS and CDR2 YFSETQ. V lost 4 bases to trimming and J lost 4 bases, with 20 bases between them. This CDR3 is built from 16 residues. CDR3 loop: CASSKSAGIQTYGYTF. CDR3 DNA: TGCGCCAGCAGCAAATCAGCAGGAATCCAGACCTATGGCTACACCTTC.

This clone was seen a single time. The V call is TRBV19, the J call TRBJ1-1; D may be TRBD1 (6 bases). This CDR3 has 12 amino acids. Trimming pared 5 bases from V and 5 bases from J, leaving 9 bases between. Germline values: CDR1 LNHDA, CDR2 SQIVND (reference sequence). This chain's CDR3 is CASSGTRTEAFF. The DNA of the CDR3 is TGTGCCAGTAGTGGGACACGGACTGAAGCTTTCTTT.

This clone appeared once. The chain links TRBV6-5 to TRBJ1-6; D gene uncertain. V was pared by 6 bases and J by 0 bases, with 6 bases between. Germline loops: CDR1 MNHEY, CDR2 SVGAGI. The CDR3 is 14 amino acids. CDR3 nucleotide sequence: TGTGCCAGCAGAGGGAGCTCCTATAATTCACCCCTCCACTTT. Translated: CASRGSSYNSPLHF.

V usage is TRBV12-3 or TRBV12-4 and J usage is TRBJ2-3, with unresolved D. The CDR3 is made up of 13 amino acids. Trimming removed 3 bases at V and 4 bases at J, with 8 bases between. The chain's CDR3 is CASSFSGADTQYF. The CDR3 bases are TGTGCCAGCAGTTTCTCGGGTGCAGATACGCAGTATTTT.

This chain uses TRBV7-6 with TRBJ1-6; D unclear. Trimming left V 5 bases short and J 11 bases short, with 10 bases between. The CDR3 length is 12 residues. Germline V gene data show CDR1 as SGHVS and CDR2 as FNYEAQ. Here the CDR3 DNA reads TGTGCCAGCAGCCCGTCTAGACCACCCCTCCACTTT. It specifies CASSPSRPPLHF.

This rearrangement joins TRBV2 to TRBJ2-3, with a weak D call TRBD2 (5 bases). Trimming removed 1 base at V and 5 bases at J, with 13 bases between. The CDR3 is 15 amino acids. The germline V gene has CDR1 SNHLY and CDR2 FYNNEI. The CDR3 sequence is CASSEEVTGRDTQYF. The CDR3 DNA reads as TGTGCCAGCAGTGAAGAGGTGACGGGGAGAGATACGCAGTATTTT.

The genes are TRBV6-1 and TRBJ2-3; 8 positions match TRBD2. The V gene's germline CDR1 is MNHNS and CDR2 SASEGT. After removal of 2 bases from V and 1 base from J, the junction contained 11 bases not matched to a gene. The CDR3 consists of 18 residues. The chain's CDR3 is CASSEFGLGAGGTDTQYF. DNA for the CDR3: TGTGCCAGCAGTGAATTTGGGCTCGGAGCGGGGGGCACAGATACGCAGTATTTT.

Here the CDR3 reads CASIPSSGTGNTGELFF. The CDR3 DNA reads as TGTGCCAGCATTCCCAGTTCCGGGACAGGGAACACCGGGGAGCTGTTTTTT. V and J are TRBV28 and TRBJ2-2, with 8 bases identical to TRBD1. CDR1 MDHEN and CDR2 SYDVKM come from the germline V gene. CDR3 length: 17 amino acids. The ends lost 7 bases at V and 1 base at J; junction bases unmatched: 11.

The chain is built from TRBV18 and TRBJ1-3; no reliable D call. The CDR3 totals 14 residues. The V gene lost 1 base and the J gene lost 5 bases, with 9 bases spanning the gap. Germline V CDR1 and CDR2: KGHSH, LQKENI. The CDR3 here is CASSPLDIRNTIYF. CDR3 sequence (DNA): TGTGCCAGCTCACCACTAGACATCCGAAACACCATATATTTT.

This clone showed up just a few times. The chain recombines TRBV5-6 with TRBJ2-5, with a tentative D call TRBD1 (6 bases). Trimming took off 5 bases at V and 7 bases at J, with 12 bases between the two ends. The CDR3 spans 12 residues. Germline CDR1 reads SGHDT; CDR2 reads YYEEEE. The CDR3 nucleotides are TGTGCCAGCAGGACTGTGACAGGGACCCAGTACTTC. It yields the protein CASRTVTGTQYF. Combining the CDR3 with reference TRBV5-6 and TRBJ2-5 gives the whole variable domain DAGVTQSPTHLIKTRGQQVTLRCSPKSGHDTVSWYQQALGQGPQFIFQYYEEEERQRGNFPDRFSGHQFPNYSSELNVNALLLGDSALYLCASRTVTGTQYFGPGTRLLVL.

The CDR3 nucleotides read TGTGCCATCGCCGGGGGGGCGGAGGATACGCAGTATTTT. It specifies CAIAGGAEDTQYF. The chain couples TRBV10-3 to TRBJ2-3; 8 nucleotides align to TRBD2. The CDR3 consists of 13 residues. The V segment lost 8 bases and the J segment 6 bases; nucleotides outside the gene matches: 7. Germline assignment: CDR1 ENHRY and CDR2 SYGVKD.

V is TRBV4-1 and J is TRBJ2-1, with D possibly matching TRBD1 (6 bases). Trimming stripped 1 base from V and 6 bases from J, with 13 bases between. Germline CDR1 and CDR2: MGHRA and YSYEKL. The CDR3 spans 15 residues. CDR3 region: CASSQGTVATNEQFF. In nucleotides, the CDR3 is TGCGCCAGCAGCCAAGGGACAGTGGCCACCAATGAGCAGTTCTTC.

This clone appeared a few times. The chain carries TRBV29-1 and TRBJ2-7; TRBD2 agrees at 8 bases. The length of the CDR3 is 12 residues. CDR1 and CDR2 from the germline V gene are SQVTM and ANQGSEA. The J segment lost 0 bases and the V segment lost 7 bases, leaving 2 bases of the junction unmatched. The CDR3 coding sequence is TGCAGCGCTGGGACTAGCTCCTACGAGCAGTACTTC. Protein sequence: CSAGTSSYEQYF.

The genes are TRBV18 and TRBJ2-7; 7 bases are a match to TRBD1. The CDR3 sequence is 15 residues long. V shed 2 bases and J 7 bases; nucleotides not matched to a gene: 11. Germline V gene sequence: CDR1 KGHSH, CDR2 LQKENI. This chain's CDR3 is CASSPSPGTAGEQYF. The CDR3 DNA follows: TGTGCCAGCTCACCAAGCCCCGGGACAGCCGGGGAGCAGTACTTC.

The chain combines TRBV28 with TRBJ1-5; TRBD1 aligns across 10 bases. The germline gives CDR1 MDHEN, CDR2 SYDVKM. V lost 4 bases and J lost 4; bases outside the gene matches: 7. CDR3 length: 16 residues. The CDR3 region is CASSSTWTGGNQPQHF. The DNA for the CDR3 is TGTGCCAGCAGTTCAACATGGACAGGGGGTAATCAGCCCCAGCATTTT.

The CDR3 nucleotides read TGTGCCAGCAGCTTAGTTCCAGGTAGCTCCTACAATGAGCAGTTCTTC. Protein: CASSLVPGSSYNEQFF. This chain joins TRBV7-8 and TRBJ2-1; D uncertain. V was pared by 1 base and J by 0 bases, with 10 bases between. The germline CDR1 and CDR2 sequences are SGHVS and FQNEAQ. The CDR3 loop spans 16 amino acids.

The rearrangement uses TRBV3-1 (or the pseudogene TRBV3-2) and TRBJ1-5; D is perhaps TRBD1 (6 bases). In germline, CDR1 is LGHDT, CDR2 YNNKEL (reference sequence). V shed 1 base and J shed 0 bases, with 13 bases lying between them. This CDR3 comprises 17 residues. Here the CDR3 DNA reads TGTGCCAGCAGCCAAGTGAGGGGGTACCCTAGCAATCAGCCCCAGCATTTT. This sequence encodes CASSQVRGYPSNQPQHF.